This T cell receptor (beta chain) was documented in a study of T-cell reconstitution after alpha-beta-depleted transplantation in children. Germline-derived CDR1 and CDR2 are SGHRS and YFSETQ. This CDR3 spans 14 amino acids. Trimming pared 0 bases from V and 0 bases from J, leaving 6 bases between. TCRbeta library preparation incorporated unique molecular identifiers. Using its own MiXCR run on the PCR reads, TCRdb lists one record per CDR3 protein. In the table there are more than 550,000 distinct CDR3 sequences, roughly a tenth of which are singletons. The chain recombines TRBV5-1 with TRBJ1-2; D gene uncertain. The sample was PBMCs from the stem cell graft donor, taken from the stem cell graft. The TCR originated in a human donor who donated a stem cell graft to a child with acute myeloid leukemia. As DNA, the CDR3 is TGCGCCAGCAGCTTGGACAGCTCTAACTATGGCTACACCTTC. This sequence encodes CASSLDSSNYGYTF. Complete variable domain (other parts from reference TRBV5-1 and TRBJ1-2): KAGVTQTPRYLIKTRGQQVTLSCSPISGHRSVSWYQQTPGQGLQFLFEYFSETQRNKGNFPGRFSGRQFSNSRSEMNVSTLELGDSALYLCASSLDSSNYGYTFGSGTRLTVV.